This TCR beta chain originates from a study of tumor-infiltrating lymphocytes in primary liver carcinoma. Study context: Subjects consisted of male and female patients aged 30 to 69 years. Roughly 3.5 to 7.13 million productive TCRbeta reads were obtained per sample, with similar numbers across tissue types.

This clonotype was counted a few times. Blood RNA came from unsorted whole blood; germline DNA was also extracted. Patients showed chronic HBV infection and an absence of prior treatment. Using a constant-region primer together with ProtoScript II reverse transcriptase, TCR beta cDNA was made from 450 to 600 ng of total RNA. Library construction for TCR beta comprised three nested multiplex PCR rounds performed with slightly modified ARM-PCR. TCRdb redid the calling of the multiplex PCR reads with MiXCR, one entry per CDR3 protein. Of about 200,000 distinct CDR3 sequences in the sample, about two thirds were seen once. The TCR comes from a woman aged 55-70 years with primary liver carcinoma and hepatitis B virus infection. Sequencing used peripheral blood.

DNA of the CDR3: TGTGCCAGCAGCCAAGCACTAGGGGACAGGGGGGTCGGAAGGCGGTACAATGAGCAGTTCTTC. Amino acids: CASSQALGDRGVGRRYNEQFF. J is TRBJ2-1 and V is TRBV4-2; TRBD1 matches at 11 bases. The J segment lost 4 bases and the V segment lost 1 base, leaving 18 bases of the junction unmatched. Germline lookup yields CDR1 LGHNA and CDR2 YNFKEQ. The CDR3 is 21 amino acids.